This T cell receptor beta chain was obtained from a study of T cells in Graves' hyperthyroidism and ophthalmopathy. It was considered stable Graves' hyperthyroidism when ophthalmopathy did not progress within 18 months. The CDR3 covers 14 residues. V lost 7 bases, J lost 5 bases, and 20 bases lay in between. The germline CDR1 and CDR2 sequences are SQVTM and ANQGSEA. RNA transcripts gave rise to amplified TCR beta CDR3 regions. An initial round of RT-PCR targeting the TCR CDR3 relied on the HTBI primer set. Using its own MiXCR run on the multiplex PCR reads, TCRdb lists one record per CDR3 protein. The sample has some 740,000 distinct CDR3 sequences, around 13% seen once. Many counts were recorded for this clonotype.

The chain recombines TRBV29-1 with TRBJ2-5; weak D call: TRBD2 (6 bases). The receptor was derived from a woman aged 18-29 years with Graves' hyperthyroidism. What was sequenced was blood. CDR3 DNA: TGCAGCGCCGGGGACCTACTGGCGGGGGAGACCCAGTACTTC. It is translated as CSAGDLLAGETQYF.